A selection of T cell receptor beta chains follows, all from one sample in a study of vaccination and CD4 T cells after COVID-19. MiXCR, applied by TCRdb to the PCR reads, yields one record per CDR3 protein. This sample carries some 25,000 distinct CDR3 sequences, approximately 51% of them seen once, and the ten largest clones take about 1%. The sample consisted of CD4+ T cells from blood, taken before SARS-CoV-2 vaccination. The receptors were gathered from a human donor who had recovered from COVID-19. Each CDR3 is given with its conserved first and last residue. Each record gives: V gene, clone size, J gene, D gene, CDR3 DNA, CDR3 protein. The D gene is left open where the match is weak. The listing skips clone size in some rows; elsewhere it reads once, few, many or a size class.

>TRBV7-6|NA|TRBJ2-5|NA
TGTGCCAGCAGCTTTTTTTCTGGGGGTGGAGAGACCCAGTACTTC
CASSFFSGGGETQYF
>TRBV2|NA|TRBJ2-7|NA
TGTGCCAGCAGTCCTTCCTACGAGCAGTACTTC
CASSPSYEQYF
>TRBV7-2|NA|TRBJ2-5|NA
TGTGCCAGCAGCCCGTATGGGAGGGGGGAGACCCAGTACTTC
CASSPYGRGETQYF
>TRBV6-1|NA|TRBJ2-5|NA
TGTGCCAGCCAAGGGACACGGGAGACCCAGTACTTC
CASQGTRETQYF
>TRBV5-4|once|TRBJ2-5|NA
TGTGCCAGCAGCTTGTCGGCGGGGGAGACCCAGTACTTC
CASSLSAGETQYF
>TRBV28|NA|TRBJ2-7|NA
TGTGCCAGCAGTTTAGTGTGGGGCGGTATGGTTAGCGCTCAATCCTACGAGCAGTACTTC
CASSLVWGGMVSAQSYEQYF
>TRBV7-2|NA|TRBJ1-2|TRBD1
TGTGCCAGCAGCCCGGACAGGAACTATGGCTACACCTTC
CASSPDRNYGYTF
>TRBV6-2/TRBV6-3|few|TRBJ2-5|TRBD1
TGTGCCAGCAGAAGACAGGGGCCAGAGACCCAGTACTTC
CASRRQGPETQYF
>TRBV6-1|NA|TRBJ1-3|NA
TGTGCCAGCATGAGGGTAGGCACTGGAAACACCATATATTTT
CASMRVGTGNTIYF
>TRBV6-2/TRBV6-3|few|TRBJ1-5|NA
TGTGCCAGCAGTTATGGGGCAGATCAGCCCCAGCATTTT
CASSYGADQPQHF
>TRBV7-2|few|TRBJ2-7|NA
TGTGCCAGCAGCTTAGATCCCAGGGTAGGGCAGTACTTC
CASSLDPRVGQYF
>TRBV5-1|few|TRBJ2-2|TRBD2
TGCGCCAGCAGCACGACTAGCGGGAGAGGCACCGGGGAGCTGTTTTTT
CASSTTSGRGTGELFF
>TRBV20-1|NA|TRBJ2-1|TRBD1
TGCAGTGCACGGGACAGGGGCGATGAGCAGTTCTTC
CSARDRGDEQFF
>TRBV15|medium-sized|TRBJ1-5|NA
TGTGCCACCAGCAGAGAGGGACGGCACAATCAGCCCCAGCATTTT
CATSREGRHNQPQHF
>TRBV6-2/TRBV6-3|NA|TRBJ1-5|TRBD1
TGTGCCAGCCAGGGACAGGCTAACAGCAATCAGCCCCAGCATTTT
CASQGQANSNQPQHF
>TRBV14|NA|TRBJ2-1|TRBD2
TGTGCCAGCAGACTAGGACTAGCGGGAGGGCCTACGGATGAGCAGTTCTTC
CASRLGLAGGPTDEQFF
>TRBV21-1|few|TRBJ2-2|NA
TGTGCCAGCAGGAGGAGGGGAACCGGGGAGCTGTTTTTT
CASRRRGTGELFF
>TRBV20-1|NA|TRBJ2-7|NA
TGCAGTGCTAGAGAGTCACAGCGGCCACTTAACTACGAGCAGTACTTC
CSARESQRPLNYEQYF
>TRBV9|NA|TRBJ2-1|NA
TGTGCCAGCAGCCTCGGGACGTTCTCCTACAATGAGCAGTTCTTC
CASSLGTFSYNEQFF
>TRBV20-1|NA|TRBJ2-5|NA
TGCAGTGCCCGCACTGCTCAGGAGACCCAGTACTTC
CSARTAQETQYF
>TRBV5-1|once|TRBJ2-4|TRBD2
TGCGCCAGCAGCCCGAGCCTAGCGGGAGGGCCAAAAAACATTCAGTACTTC
CASSPSLAGGPKNIQYF
>TRBV4-1|NA|TRBJ2-7|TRBD2
TGCGCCAGCAGCCACAGACAAGGGGGGATCCTAGCGGGAGATAGGTACGAGCAGTACTTC
CASSHRQGGILAGDRYEQYF
>TRBV19|NA|TRBJ2-3|NA
TGTGCCAGTAGACGTATGGGCGGCCCAGATACGCAGTATTTT
CASRRMGGPDTQYF
>TRBV6-1|few|TRBJ1-2|NA
TGTGCCAGCAGTGTGTTAATCGGCGAAGGTCCCAATGGCTACACCTTC
CASSVLIGEGPNGYTF
>TRBV20-1|NA|TRBJ1-5|NA
TGCAGTGCTAGCAAAGGTGGTTATAGCAATCAGCCCCAGCATTTT
CSASKGGYSNQPQHF
>TRBV28|NA|TRBJ1-1|TRBD1
TGTGCCAGCTCTCCAGCCGGGACAGTTAACACTGAAGCTTTCTTT
CASSPAGTVNTEAFF
>TRBV7-6|once|TRBJ2-5|TRBD1
TGTGCCAGCAGCTTAGCGCAAGGGGGCGCAGAGACCCAGTACTTC
CASSLAQGGAETQYF
>TRBV19|NA|TRBJ2-7|TRBD2
TGTGCCAGTAGTTCCGGCGGACTAGCGGGAGTCTTCTACGAGCAGTACTTC
CASSSGGLAGVFYEQYF
>TRBV5-1|NA|TRBJ1-2|NA
TGCGCCAGCAGCTTGAAACAGGGCGGTTATGGCTACACCTTC
CASSLKQGGYGYTF
>TRBV19|few|TRBJ1-5|TRBD1
TGTGCCAGTAGTCGGGACAGGGGGTCAGGGCCCCAGCATTTT
CASSRDRGSGPQHF
>TRBV10-3|NA|TRBJ1-2|NA
TGTGCCATCAGTGAGGGGGGTAACTATGGCTACACCTTC
CAISEGGNYGYTF
>TRBV6-2/TRBV6-3|NA|TRBJ1-1|TRBD1
TGTGCCAGCAGTACTAGACAGGGGAGGACTGAAGCTTTCTTT
CASSTRQGRTEAFF
>TRBV4-1|NA|TRBJ2-7|NA
TGCGCCAGCAGCCAATCATATGGTTCCTACGAGCAGTACTTC
CASSQSYGSYEQYF
>TRBV18|NA|TRBJ2-4|NA
TGTGCCAGCTCACGGGGTGATGGAGACATTCAGTACTTC
CASSRGDGDIQYF
>TRBV10-1|few|TRBJ2-3|TRBD1
TGCGCCAGCAGCAGGACAGGAGGCACAGATACGCAGTATTTT
CASSRTGGTDTQYF
>TRBV6-1|NA|TRBJ2-1|NA
TGTGCCAGCAGTGTAGTTCCGGGGTCCTACAATGAGCAGTTCTTC
CASSVVPGSYNEQFF
>TRBV28|few|TRBJ1-1|TRBD1
TGTGCCAGCAGTTCTGAGGACAGGGCAAAGATGTACGCTTTCTTT
CASSSEDRAKMYAFF
>TRBV24-1|few|TRBJ2-3|NA
TGTGCCACCAGTGACTTTTACACAGATACGCAGTATTTT
CATSDFYTDTQYF
>TRBV9|few|TRBJ1-6|NA
TGTGCCAGCAGCGCCCGACAGGATAATTCACCCCTCCACTTT
CASSARQDNSPLHF
>TRBV20-1|NA|TRBJ1-2|TRBD1
TGCAGTGCTTACCGGACAGGGGTTCAGGACTATGGCTACACCTTC
CSAYRTGVQDYGYTF
>TRBV20-1|NA|TRBJ1-4|NA
TGCAGTGCCGCACCTCCAACAGAAAAACTGTTTTTT
CSAAPPTEKLFF
>TRBV24-1|NA|TRBJ2-7|NA
TGTGCCACCAGTGACCCTACAGAGAGCTCCTACGAGCAGTACTTC
CATSDPTESSYEQYF
>TRBV28|NA|TRBJ2-3|NA
TGTGCCAGCAGTTCTTTACTAGCCACAGATACGCAGTATTTT
CASSSLLATDTQYF
>TRBV7-9|NA|TRBJ2-1|NA
TGTGCCAGCAGCCAGAATGAGCAGTTCTTC
CASSQNEQFF
>TRBV18|NA|TRBJ2-1|NA
TGTGCCAGCTCACCAACATGGACAAGCTCCTACAATGAGCAGTTCTTC
CASSPTWTSSYNEQFF
>TRBV9|once|TRBJ1-1|TRBD1
TGTGCCAGCAGCCCGACCTGGGACAGGGTTTACACTGAAGCTTTCTTT
CASSPTWDRVYTEAFF